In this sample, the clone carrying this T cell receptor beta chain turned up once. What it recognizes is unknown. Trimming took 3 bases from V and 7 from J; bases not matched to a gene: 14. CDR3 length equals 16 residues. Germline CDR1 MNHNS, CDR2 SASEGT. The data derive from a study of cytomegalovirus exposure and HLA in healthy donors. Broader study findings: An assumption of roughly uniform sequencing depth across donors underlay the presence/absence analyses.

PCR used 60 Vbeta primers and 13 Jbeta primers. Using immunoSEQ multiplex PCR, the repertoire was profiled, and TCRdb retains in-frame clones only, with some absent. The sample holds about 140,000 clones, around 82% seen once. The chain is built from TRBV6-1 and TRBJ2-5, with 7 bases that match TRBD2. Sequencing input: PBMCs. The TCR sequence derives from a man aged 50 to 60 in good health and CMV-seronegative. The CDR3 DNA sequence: TGTGCCAGCAGTGATCGGACTAGGACCGCGTCGTGGACCCAGTACTTC. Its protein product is CASSDRTRTASWTQYF.